The 26 T cell receptor beta chains reported below all come from one sample, sequenced in a study of blood T cell repertoires in COVID-19. The table came from immunoSEQ multiplex PCR; TCRdb's copy has only in-frame clones and leaves some out. The sample carries a few hundred thousand clones, less than 85% recorded once. Sequenced: peripheral blood. These TCRs come from a woman aged 18-29 years with acute or convalescent COVID-19.

The rearrangement uses TRBV6-2 or TRBV6-3 and TRBJ2-1; D ambiguous. This CDR3 has 12 residues. Germline V lookup: CDR1 MNHEY, CDR2 SVGEGT. V lost 2 bases, J lost 9 bases, and 8 bases lay in between. The CDR3 DNA sequence: TGTGCCAGCAGTTACGGCCCCATTGAGCAGTTCTTC. Protein product: CASSYGPIEQFF.

The V gene is TRBV19, the J gene TRBJ1-5, with a possible D match to TRBD1 (6 bases). This CDR3 has 14 amino acids. Between the trimmed V and J ends, which lost 7 bases and 6 bases, there was a span of 16 bases. The germline CDR1 and CDR2 sequences are LNHDA and SQIVND (reference sequence). The CDR3 loop is CASNHEGGGQPQHF. CDR3 nucleotides: TGTGCCAGTAACCATGAGGGAGGGGGTCAGCCCCAGCATTTT.

This clone has just a few counts. The V gene is TRBV6-6, the J gene TRBJ1-1; no reliable D call. Germline CDR1 is MNHNY and CDR2 is SVGAGI (reference sequence). The CDR3 consists of 14 residues. V lost 6 bases and J 1 base, leaving 12 bases between the germline ends. For the CDR3, the DNA is TGTGCCAGCAGGAGCCCAGGCGCGAACACTGAAGCTTTCTTT. Protein product: CASRSPGANTEAFF.

V is TRBV25-1 and J is TRBJ2-2; no clear D. V was shortened by 1 base and J by 4 bases, with 4 bases between the two germline ends. The CDR3 is 13 residues long. Germline V gene lookup returns CDR1 MGHDK and CDR2 SYGVNS. CDR3 amino acids: CASSESLTGELFF. CDR3 sequence (DNA): TGTGCCAGCAGTGAATCTCTCACCGGGGAGCTGTTTTTT. The full variable domain, rest sourced from reference TRBV25-1 and TRBJ2-2, is EADIYQTPRYLVIGTGKKITLECSQTMGHDKMYWYQQDPGMELHLIHYSYGVNSTEKGDLSSESTVSRIRTEHFPLTLESARPSHTSQYLCASSESLTGELFFGEGSRLTVL.

This clone was counted at least ten times. This rearrangement joins TRBV2 to TRBJ2-3, with D perhaps TRBD2 (6 bases). The CDR3 totals 15 residues. The V end was cut by 1 base, the J end by 6 bases, with 14 bases between. Germline loops: CDR1 SNHLY, CDR2 FYNNEI. The CDR3 nucleotides read TGTGCCAGCAGTGAAGAATATGGCGGGGCGGATACGCAGTATTTT. It encodes CASSEEYGGADTQYF.

The V call is TRBV7-2, the J call TRBJ2-5; TRBD2 aligns across 8 bases. The CDR3 runs to 17 residues. CDR1 is SGHTA and CDR2 is FQGNSA in the germline V gene. Germline trimming cut 5 bases from V and 4 bases from J; bases unmatched to any gene: 15. CDR3 sequence (DNA): TGTGCCAGCAGCCCCCTTTCCGGGACTAGAAGGGGAGAGACCCAGTACTTC. Protein product: CASSPLSGTRRGETQYF. Looking up the rest from reference TRBV7-2 and TRBJ2-5 gives the full variable domain: GAGVSQSPSNKVTEKGKDVELRCDPISGHTALYWYRQSLGQGLEFLIYFQGNSAPDKSGLPSDRFSAERTGGSVSTLTIQRTQQEDSAVYLCASSPLSGTRRGETQYFGPGTRLLVL.

This clone appeared once. This chain connects TRBV5-6 to TRBJ2-1; 12 nucleotides match TRBD2. The CDR3 extends over 14 amino acids. After removal of 3 bases from V and 8 bases from J, the junction contained 3 bases not matched to a gene. CDR1 and CDR2 (germline): SGHDT, YYEEEE. The CDR3 region is CASSSSGRVYEQFF. The CDR3 region has the DNA TGTGCCAGCAGCTCTAGCGGGAGGGTTTATGAGCAGTTCTTC.

The sample holds a few counts of this clone. The chain joins TRBV19 to TRBJ1-1, with 7 bases identical to TRBD1. V shed 7 bases and J 0 bases; nucleotides not matched to a gene: 5. Germline V lookup: CDR1 LNHDA, CDR2 SQIVND (reference sequence). This CDR3 has 14 residues. The CDR3 DNA sequence: TGTGCCAGTACCGAGGGGGCTCTGAACACTGAAGCTTTCTTT. This codes for CASTEGALNTEAFF.

Written as DNA, the CDR3 is TGTGCCTGGAGTGACTCGTTAGCGGGAGAGACAGATACGCAGTATTTT. It codes for CAWSDSLAGETDTQYF. V usage is TRBV30 and J usage is TRBJ2-3; TRBD2 aligns across 9 bases. CDR3 size: 16 residues. J lost 3 bases, V lost 1 base, and 8 bases had no gene match. Looked up from germline, CDR1 is GTSNPN and CDR2 is SVGIG (reference sequence).

The rearrangement links TRBV15 to TRBJ1-1; TRBD1 agrees at 9 bases. The CDR3 totals 16 residues. Unmatched junction bases numbered 7, after V lost 2 bases and J lost 3 bases. The germline V gene encodes CDR1 LNHNV and CDR2 YYDKDF (reference sequence). The CDR3 spells CATSRPGQGAHTEAFF. In nucleotides, the CDR3 is TGTGCCACCAGCAGACCGGGACAGGGTGCTCACACTGAAGCTTTCTTT.

The table lists this clone with a count of one. This sequence joins TRBV21-1 and TRBJ1-5; no DNA check was done on the table's D call, TRBD1. TRBV21-1 is a pseudogene segment. There are 15 residues in the CDR3. In DNA form, the CDR3 reads TGTGCCAGCAGCAATGACAGGGGGGAGAATCAGCCCCAGCATTTT. Translated, it gives CASSNDRGENQPQHF.

This chain links TRBV18 with TRBJ2-7; a weak D match, TRBD2 (5 bases). Trimming took 6 bases from V and 0 from J, leaving 9 bases between them. CDR1 is KGHSH, CDR2 LQKENI, per germline. The CDR3 consists of 13 residues. This CDR3 is CASSPGYSYEQYF. The DNA of the CDR3 is TGTGCCAGCTCCCCGGGATACTCCTACGAGCAGTACTTC.

The rearrangement joins TRBV7-2 to TRBJ1-2, with 8 bases identical to TRBD1. With V trimmed by 3 bases and J by 5 bases, 11 bases remained unmatched. The CDR3 has 16 residues. Germline V gene data show CDR1 as SGHTA and CDR2 as FQGNSA. CDR3 amino acids: CASSLLGPGGGYGYTF. The CDR3 DNA follows: TGTGCCAGCAGCTTGCTCGGCCCAGGGGGCGGTTATGGCTACACCTTC.

J is TRBJ2-2 and V is TRBV28; 9 bases line up with TRBD1. With V trimmed by 5 bases and J by 4 bases, 20 bases remained unmatched. The germline V gene has CDR1 MDHEN and CDR2 SYDVKM. CDR3 size: 20 residues. The CDR3 sequence is CASSRRVWRRDRVPTGELFF. The CDR3 region has the DNA TGTGCCAGCAGTCGGCGGGTTTGGCGAAGGGACAGGGTTCCCACCGGGGAGCTGTTTTTT.

The chain employs TRBV3-1 (or the pseudogene TRBV3-2) and TRBJ2-2; 7 bases line up with TRBD2. The CDR3 has 16 residues. CDR1 is LGHDT and CDR2 is YNNKEL in the germline V gene (reference sequence). Germline trimming cut 7 bases from V and 1 base from J; bases unmatched to any gene: 9. CDR3 sequence (DNA): TGTGCCAGCAAAAACTGGGCTAGCGGGAACACCGGGGAGCTGTTTTTT. Translated: CASKNWASGNTGELFF.

The rearrangement joins TRBV18 to TRBJ1-2; 8 positions match TRBD1. Trimming took 3 bases from V and 5 from J; bases not matched to a gene: 8. The CDR3 sequence is 15 residues long. Germline-derived CDR1 and CDR2 are KGHSH and LQKENI. CDR3: CASSPQTGAAYGYTF. Written as DNA, the CDR3 is TGTGCCAGCTCACCGCAGACAGGGGCCGCATATGGCTACACCTTC.

V gene TRBV4-3 combines with J gene TRBJ1-2, with D possibly TRBD1 on 6 matching bases. V dropped 0 bases and J dropped 4 bases, with 18 bases sitting between them. The CDR3 is 17 residues long. Germline CDR1 is LGHNA and CDR2 is YSLEER. CDR3 residues: CASSQEGALKRSYGYTF. CDR3 nucleotide sequence: TGCGCCAGCAGCCAAGAGGGGGCCCTTAAGCGTAGCTATGGCTACACCTTC.

The chain joins TRBV5-1 to TRBJ2-5, with 11 positions matching TRBD1. Germline CDR1 reads SGHRS; CDR2 reads YFSETQ. The CDR3 runs to 14 residues. J lost 4 bases, V lost 4 bases, and 3 bases had no gene match. The CDR3 sequence is CASSPDRGRETQYF. CDR3 DNA: TGCGCCAGCAGCCCGGACAGGGGGCGAGAGACCCAGTACTTC.

The chain uses TRBV4-1 and TRBJ2-3; no clear D gene. The CDR3 has 16 amino acids. CDR1 is MGHRA, CDR2 YSYEKL, per germline. V was shortened by 0 bases and J by 0 bases, with 10 bases between the two germline ends. The CDR3: CASSQESFPSTDTQYF. Here the CDR3 DNA reads TGCGCCAGCAGCCAAGAATCCTTCCCTAGCACAGATACGCAGTATTTT.

The CDR3, as DNA: TGTGCCAGCAGCTTACTTCCAGGCGTTAGCGGGGAGCAGTACTTC. It encodes CASSLLPGVSGEQYF. The genes are TRBV7-9 and TRBJ2-7; 7 bases match TRBD2. The junction had 11 bases not matched to a gene; V was cut back by 2 bases and J by 7 bases. The CDR3 has 15 residues. Germline loops: CDR1 SEHNR, CDR2 FQNEAQ (reference sequence).

J is TRBJ2-1 and V is TRBV5-4; 12 bases line up with TRBD2. Germline CDR1 and CDR2: SGHNT and YYREEE (reference sequence). This CDR3 region has 17 residues. Germline trimming cut 0 bases from V and 4 bases from J; bases unmatched to any gene: 5. The CDR3, as DNA: TGTGCCAGCAGCTTGGGGGGGGGACTAGCGGGTTACAATGAGCAGTTCTTC. Translated, it gives CASSLGGGLAGYNEQFF.

The V and J genes are TRBV7-2 and TRBJ1-2; possible D gene TRBD1, 6 bases. This CDR3 is 15 amino acids long. Germline V lookup: CDR1 SGHTA, CDR2 FQGNSA. The germline V and J ends were trimmed by 1 base and 2 bases, with 11 bases remaining between them. For the CDR3, the DNA is TGTGCCAGCAGCTTAGTCCAGGGGCAAAACTATGGCTACACCTTC. Translated, it gives CASSLVQGQNYGYTF.

The chain uses TRBV11-2 and TRBJ2-1; the match to TRBD2 covers 8 bases. This CDR3 is built from 15 residues. CDR1 and CDR2 (germline): SGHAT, FQNNGV. V lost 6 bases, J lost 7 bases, and 11 bases stayed unmatched. CDR3 DNA: TGTGCCAGCAGTCATACTAGCGGCGGGGGGAATGAGCAGTTCTTC. As protein: CASSHTSGGGNEQFF.

The chain recombines TRBV18 with TRBJ2-1; D may be TRBD1 (6 bases). Per germline, CDR1 KGHSH and CDR2 LQKENI. The CDR3 runs 14 residues. Trimming shortened V by 3 bases and J by 3 bases, and 9 bases separated the two germline ends. The CDR3 DNA sequence: TGTGCCAGCTCACCCTACAGGGACTACAATGAGCAGTTCTTC. Translation gives CASSPYRDYNEQFF.

The J gene is TRBJ1-3, the V gene TRBV7-2, with D possibly TRBD1 on 6 matching bases. The germline V gene has CDR1 SGHTA and CDR2 FQGNSA. V shed 6 bases and J shed 0 bases, with 15 bases lying between them. CDR3 length equals 16 residues. The CDR3 spells CASRKNTGYSGNTIYF. The DNA of the CDR3 is TGTGCCAGCAGAAAAAACACAGGGTACTCTGGAAACACCATATATTTT.

The genes are TRBV6-5 and TRBJ1-2, with 11 bases that match TRBD1. V lost 2 bases and J lost 13; bases outside the gene matches: 9. The CDR3 sequence is 14 residues long. CDR1 and CDR2 from the germline V gene are MNHEY and SVGAGI. CDR3 bases: TGTGCCAGCAGTTACACCGGACAGGGGGCCGGCGCCACCTTC. Its protein product is CASSYTGQGAGATF.